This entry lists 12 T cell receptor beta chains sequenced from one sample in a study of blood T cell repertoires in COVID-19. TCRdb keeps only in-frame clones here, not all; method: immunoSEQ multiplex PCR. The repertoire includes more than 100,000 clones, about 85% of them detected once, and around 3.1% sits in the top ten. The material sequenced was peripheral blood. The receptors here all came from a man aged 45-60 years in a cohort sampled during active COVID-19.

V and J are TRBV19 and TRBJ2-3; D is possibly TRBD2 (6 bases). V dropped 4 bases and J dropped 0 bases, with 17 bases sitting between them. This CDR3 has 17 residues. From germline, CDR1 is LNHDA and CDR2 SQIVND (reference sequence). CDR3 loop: CASSRYRTGVSTDTQYF. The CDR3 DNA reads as TGTGCCAGTAGTAGATACCGCACGGGGGTAAGCACAGATACGCAGTATTTT.

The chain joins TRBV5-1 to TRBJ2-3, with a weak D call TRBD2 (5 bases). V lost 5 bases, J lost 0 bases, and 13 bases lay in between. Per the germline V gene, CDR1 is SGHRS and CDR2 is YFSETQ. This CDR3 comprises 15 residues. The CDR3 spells CASRLSGASTDTQYF. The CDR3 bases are TGCGCCAGCAGACTGAGCGGCGCTAGCACAGATACGCAGTATTTT. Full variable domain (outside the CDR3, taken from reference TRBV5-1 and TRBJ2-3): KAGVTQTPRYLIKTRGQQVTLSCSPISGHRSVSWYQQTPGQGLQFLFEYFSETQRNKGNFPGRFSGRQFSNSRSEMNVSTLELGDSALYLCASRLSGASTDTQYFGPGTRLTVL.

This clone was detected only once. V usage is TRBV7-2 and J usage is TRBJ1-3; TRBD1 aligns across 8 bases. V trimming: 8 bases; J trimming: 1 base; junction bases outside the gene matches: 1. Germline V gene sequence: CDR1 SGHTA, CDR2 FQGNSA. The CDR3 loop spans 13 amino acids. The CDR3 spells CASRQGSGNTIYF. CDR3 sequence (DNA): TGTGCCAGCCGACAGGGGTCTGGAAACACCATATATTTT.

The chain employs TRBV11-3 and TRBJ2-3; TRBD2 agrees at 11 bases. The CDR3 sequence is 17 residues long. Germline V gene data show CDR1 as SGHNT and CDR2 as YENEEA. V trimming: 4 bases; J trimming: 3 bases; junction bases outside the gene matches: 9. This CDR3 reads CASSSAGTSGSTDTQYF. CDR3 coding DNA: TGTGCCAGCAGCTCGGCTGGGACTAGCGGTTCGACAGATACGCAGTATTTT.

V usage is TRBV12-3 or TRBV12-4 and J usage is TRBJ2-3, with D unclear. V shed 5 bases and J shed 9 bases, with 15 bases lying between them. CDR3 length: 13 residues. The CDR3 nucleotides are TGTGCCAGCAGTATCGAGGAAGGCGCGACGCAGTATTTT. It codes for CASSIEEGATQYF.

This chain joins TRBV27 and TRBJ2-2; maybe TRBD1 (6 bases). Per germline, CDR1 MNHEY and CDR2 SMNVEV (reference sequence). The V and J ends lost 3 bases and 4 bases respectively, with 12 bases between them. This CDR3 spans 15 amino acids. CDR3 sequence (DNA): TGTGCCAGCAGTTTCCAGGGGTCCCTCACCGGGGAGCTGTTTTTT. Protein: CASSFQGSLTGELFF.

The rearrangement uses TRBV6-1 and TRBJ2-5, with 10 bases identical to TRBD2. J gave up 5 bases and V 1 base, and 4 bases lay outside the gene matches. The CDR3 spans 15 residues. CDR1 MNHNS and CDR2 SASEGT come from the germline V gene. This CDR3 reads CASSEVSGGWETQYF. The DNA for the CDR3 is TGTGCCAGCAGTGAAGTTAGCGGGGGGTGGGAGACCCAGTACTTC.

The chain's CDR3 is CASRGASGYTF. CDR3 coding DNA: TGTGCCAGCAGGGGTGCTAGTGGCTACACCTTC. The V gene is TRBV6-5, the J gene TRBJ1-2; D unclear. The CDR3 length is 11 residues. CDR1 is MNHEY and CDR2 is SVGAGI in the germline V gene. V was cut by 6 bases and J by 7 bases, with 9 bases left in between.

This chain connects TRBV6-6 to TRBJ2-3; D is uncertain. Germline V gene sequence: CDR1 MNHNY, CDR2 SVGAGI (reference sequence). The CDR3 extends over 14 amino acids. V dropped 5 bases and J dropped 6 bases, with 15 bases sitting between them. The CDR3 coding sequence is TGTGCCAGCAGTCCCGCGCTTCCGTCCGATACGCAGTATTTT. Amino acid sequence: CASSPALPSDTQYF.

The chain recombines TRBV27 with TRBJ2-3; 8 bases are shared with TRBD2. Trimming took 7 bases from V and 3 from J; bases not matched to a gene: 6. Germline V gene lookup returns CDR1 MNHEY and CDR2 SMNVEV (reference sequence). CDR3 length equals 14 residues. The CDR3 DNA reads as TGTGCCAGCAAACTAGCGGCAGGAACAGATACGCAGTATTTT. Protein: CASKLAAGTDTQYF.

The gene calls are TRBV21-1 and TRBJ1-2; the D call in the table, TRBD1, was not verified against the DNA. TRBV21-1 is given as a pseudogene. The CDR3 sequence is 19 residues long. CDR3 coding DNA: TGTGCCAGCAGCAAAGAGGGGTTCGGCGGAGAGGGGACAACCTATGGCTACACCTTC. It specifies CASSKEGFGGEGTTYGYTF.

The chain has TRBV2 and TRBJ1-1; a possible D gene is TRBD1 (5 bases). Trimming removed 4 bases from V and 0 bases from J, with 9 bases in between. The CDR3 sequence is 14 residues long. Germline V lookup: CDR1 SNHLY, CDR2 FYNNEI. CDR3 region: CASSVGGMNTEAFF. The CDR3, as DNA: TGTGCCAGCAGTGTTGGGGGGATGAACACTGAAGCTTTCTTT.